Listed below are T cell receptor beta chains from one sample, sequenced in a study of siplizumab effects on memory and regulatory T cells. Assay used: immunoSEQ multiplex PCR; TCRdb lists only in-frame clones, some missing. The table has around 95,000 clones, around 93% seen once. Material for sequencing was non-Treg CD4+ T cells sorted from blood. The receptors were sampled from a human donor in good health. Each CDR3 is given with its conserved first and last residue. Each record gives: J gene, D gene, clone size, V gene, CDR3 protein, CDR3 DNA. D genes are given only for firm matches. Clone size is stated in some rows and not others, as once, few, many or a class when expanded.

TRBJ1-5 TRBD1 NA TRBV15 CATSGSIFTGTGNQPQHF TGTGCCACCAGCGGGTCTATATTTACTGGGACAGGGAATCAGCCCCAGCATTTT
TRBJ1-1 NA NA TRBV5-6 CASSPWLPGEAFF TGTGCCAGCAGCCCCTGGTTGCCGGGTGAAGCTTTCTTT
TRBJ2-4 NA NA TRBV19 CASSIEGTVWLNF TGTGCCAGTAGTATAGAGGGGACGGTGTGGCTGAACTTC
TRBJ2-1 TRBD2 once TRBV7-9 CASGIRTSGSLASYNEQFF TGTGCCAGCGGAATTAGGACTAGCGGGAGCCTCGCGTCCTACAATGAGCAGTTCTTC
TRBJ2-1 TRBD2 NA TRBV28 CASSLSFTGTRTNNEQFF TGTGCCAGCAGTTTATCCTTCACCGGGACTAGGACGAACAATGAGCAGTTCTTC
TRBJ1-3 TRBD1 NA TRBV30 CAWSPDRGTNTIYF TGTGCCTGGAGTCCGGACAGGGGAACGAACACCATATATTTT
TRBJ2-5 NA NA TRBV5-1 CASSLAPRKAQETQYF TGCGCCAGCAGCTTGGCCCCACGTAAAGCCCAAGAGACCCAGTACTTC
TRBJ2-7 NA NA TRBV6-5 CASSYRLTYEQYF TGTGCCAGCAGTTACCGGTTAACCTACGAGCAGTACTTC
TRBJ1-2 NA NA TRBV6-4 CASSDVGFLSYGYTF TGTGCCAGCAGTGACGTGGGGTTTTTAAGCTATGGCTACACCTTC
TRBJ2-3 NA NA TRBV6-6 CASSGTGRSTDTQYF TGTGCCAGCAGTGGGACTGGGCGGAGCACAGATACGCAGTATTTT
TRBJ1-3 NA few TRBV29-1 CSVDRQGNTIYF TGCAGCGTAGACAGACAGGGAAACACCATATATTTT
TRBJ2-7 TRBD2 NA TRBV7-9 CASSTLQGTSGTSYEQYF TGTGCCAGCAGTACCCTCCAAGGGACTAGCGGGACCTCCTACGAGCAGTACTTC
TRBJ2-4 NA NA TRBV15 CATSRPGAGFAKNIQYF TGTGCCACCAGCAGACCGGGGGCGGGCTTTGCCAAAAACATTCAGTACTTC
TRBJ2-5 NA NA TRBV15 CATSRDGQIGETQYF TGTGCCACCAGCAGAGATGGGCAGATAGGGGAGACCCAGTACTTC
TRBJ2-7 NA NA TRBV27 CASSPEQGLISYEQYF TGTGCCAGCAGCCCCGAACAGGGACTGATCTCCTACGAGCAGTACTTC
TRBJ2-7 NA NA TRBV11-2 CASSLNFQYYEQYF TGTGCCAGCAGCTTAAATTTCCAGTACTACGAGCAGTACTTC
TRBJ2-7 TRBD1 NA TRBV15 CATSSRDRGGYEQYF TGTGCCACCAGCAGCAGGGACAGGGGCGGGTACGAGCAGTACTTC
TRBJ2-7 TRBD1 NA TRBV11-3 CASSRQGADSYEQYF TGTGCCAGCAGCCGACAGGGGGCGGACTCCTACGAGCAGTACTTC
TRBJ2-7 NA NA TRBV6-5 CASSYRLAIEQYF TGTGCCAGCAGTTACAGGCTAGCGATTGAGCAGTACTTC
TRBJ1-2 NA once TRBV27 CASSLAGIGGYTF TGTGCCAGCAGTTTGGCAGGGATAGGTGGCTACACCTTC
TRBJ2-7 NA NA TRBV29-1 CSVGRSILEQYF TGCAGCGTTGGTCGGTCTATACTCGAGCAGTACTTC
TRBJ2-7 NA medium-sized TRBV19 CASSMLGSSYEQYF TGTGCCAGTAGTATGCTCGGGAGCTCCTACGAGCAGTACTTC
TRBJ2-5 NA NA TRBV29-1 CSVARQETQYF TGCAGCGTTGCCCGACAAGAGACCCAGTACTTC
TRBJ1-2 TRBD1 NA TRBV18 CASSQGTGVGYTF TGTGCCAGCTCACAAGGGACAGGGGTAGGCTACACCTTC
TRBJ2-1 TRBD2 NA TRBV11-3 CASSATGTSGRYEQFF TGTGCCAGCAGCGCCACCGGGACTAGCGGGAGGTATGAGCAGTTCTTC
TRBJ2-7 NA once TRBV15 CATSRVGYEQYF TGTGCCACCAGCAGGGTGGGTTACGAGCAGTACTTC
TRBJ2-6 TRBD1 NA TRBV27 CASSSGTGKSGANVLTF TGTGCCAGCAGTTCCGGGACAGGGAAGTCTGGGGCCAACGTCCTGACTTTC
TRBJ1-6 TRBD1 once TRBV9 CASRPGTENSPLHF TGTGCCAGCAGGCCCGGGACAGAGAATTCACCCCTCCACTTT